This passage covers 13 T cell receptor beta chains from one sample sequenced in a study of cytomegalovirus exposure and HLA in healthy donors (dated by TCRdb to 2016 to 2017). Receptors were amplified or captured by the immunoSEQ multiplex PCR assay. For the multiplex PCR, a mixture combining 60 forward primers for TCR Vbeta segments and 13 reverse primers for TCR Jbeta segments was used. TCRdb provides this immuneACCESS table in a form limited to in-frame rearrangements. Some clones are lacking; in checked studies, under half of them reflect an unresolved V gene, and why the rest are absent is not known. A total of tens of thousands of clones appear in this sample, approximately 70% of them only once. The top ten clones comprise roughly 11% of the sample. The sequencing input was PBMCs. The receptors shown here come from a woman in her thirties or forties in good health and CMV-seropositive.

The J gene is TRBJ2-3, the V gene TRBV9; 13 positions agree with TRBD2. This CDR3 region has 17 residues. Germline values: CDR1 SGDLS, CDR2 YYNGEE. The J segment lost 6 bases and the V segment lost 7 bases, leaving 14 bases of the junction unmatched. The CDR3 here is CASSETWTSGSGDTQYF. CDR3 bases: TGTGCCAGCTCCGAAACTTGGACTAGCGGGAGTGGGGATACGCAGTATTTT.

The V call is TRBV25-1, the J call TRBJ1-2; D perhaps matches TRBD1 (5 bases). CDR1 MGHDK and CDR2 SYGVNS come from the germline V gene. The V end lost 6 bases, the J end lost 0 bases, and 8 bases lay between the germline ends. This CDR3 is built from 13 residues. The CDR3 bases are TGTGCCAGCAGAGGGACTACTAACTATGGCTACACCTTC. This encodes CASRGTTNYGYTF.

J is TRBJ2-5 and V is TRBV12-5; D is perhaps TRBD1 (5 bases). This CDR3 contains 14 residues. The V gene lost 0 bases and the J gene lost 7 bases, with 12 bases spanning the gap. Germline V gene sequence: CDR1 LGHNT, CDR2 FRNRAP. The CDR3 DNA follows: TGTGCTAGTGGTTTGGTAGGGGCCCACGGGACCCAGTACTTC. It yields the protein CASGLVGAHGTQYF. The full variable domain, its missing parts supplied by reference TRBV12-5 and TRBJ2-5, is DARVTQTPRHKVTEMGQEVTMRCQPILGHNTVFWYRQTMMQGLELLAYFRNRAPLDDSGMPKDRFSAEMPDATLATLKIQPSEPRDSAVYFCASGLVGAHGTQYFGPGTRLLVL.

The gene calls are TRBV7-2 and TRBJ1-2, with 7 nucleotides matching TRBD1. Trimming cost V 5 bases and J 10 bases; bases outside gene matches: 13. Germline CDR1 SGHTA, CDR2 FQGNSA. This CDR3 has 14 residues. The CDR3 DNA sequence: TGTGCCAGCAGCGAAAACCCCAGGGGGGAGGACTACACCTTC. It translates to CASSENPRGEDYTF.

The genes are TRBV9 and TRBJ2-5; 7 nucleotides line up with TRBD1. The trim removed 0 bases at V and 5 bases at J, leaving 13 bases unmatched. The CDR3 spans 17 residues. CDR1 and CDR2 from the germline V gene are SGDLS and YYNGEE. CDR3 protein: CASSVDGQNRGSETQYF. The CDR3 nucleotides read TGTGCCAGCAGCGTAGACGGCCAAAACAGGGGCTCCGAGACCCAGTACTTC.

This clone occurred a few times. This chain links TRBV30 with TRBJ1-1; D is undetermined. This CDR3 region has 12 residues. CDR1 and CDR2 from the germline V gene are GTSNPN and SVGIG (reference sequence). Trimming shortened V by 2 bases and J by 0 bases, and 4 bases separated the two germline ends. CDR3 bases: TGTGCCTGGAGTCTAGTGAACACTGAAGCTTTCTTT. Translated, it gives CAWSLVNTEAFF.

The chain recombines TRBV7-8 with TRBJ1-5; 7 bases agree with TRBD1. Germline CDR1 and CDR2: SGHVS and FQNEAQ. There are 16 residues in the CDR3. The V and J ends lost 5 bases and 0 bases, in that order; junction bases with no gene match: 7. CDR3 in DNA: TGTGCCAGCAGCACCGGGACAGCATATAGCAATCAGCCCCAGCATTTT. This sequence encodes CASSTGTAYSNQPQHF.

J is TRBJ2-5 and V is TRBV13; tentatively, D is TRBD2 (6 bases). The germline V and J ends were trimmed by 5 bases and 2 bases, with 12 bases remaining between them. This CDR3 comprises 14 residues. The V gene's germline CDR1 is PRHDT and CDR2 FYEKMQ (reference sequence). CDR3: CASSEGTDQETQYF. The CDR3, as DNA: TGTGCCAGCAGCGAGGGGACTGATCAAGAGACCCAGTACTTC. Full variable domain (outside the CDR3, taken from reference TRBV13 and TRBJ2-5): AAGVIQSPRHLIKEKRETATLKCYPIPRHDTVYWYQQGPGQDPQFLISFYEKMQSDKGSIPDRFSAQQFSDYHSELNMSSLELGDSALYFCASSEGTDQETQYFGPGTRLLVL.

CDR3 in amino acids: CASSPARGGTYNEQFF. CDR3 nucleotides: TGCGCCAGCAGCCCTGCTCGAGGCGGGACCTACAATGAGCAGTTCTTC. This chain connects TRBV4-1 to TRBJ2-1; the D gene is possibly TRBD2 (6 bases). CDR1 is MGHRA, CDR2 YSYEKL, per germline. V was cut by 4 bases and J by 2 bases, with 15 bases left in between. The CDR3 length is 16 residues.

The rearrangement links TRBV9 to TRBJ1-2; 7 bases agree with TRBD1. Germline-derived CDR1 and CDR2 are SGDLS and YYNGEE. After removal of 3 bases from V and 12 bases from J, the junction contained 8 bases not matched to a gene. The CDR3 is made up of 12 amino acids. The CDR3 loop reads CASSGPLTGNTF. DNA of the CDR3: TGTGCCAGCAGCGGTCCTCTGACAGGGAACACCTTC.

CDR3 protein: CASSGGQVGYEQYF. The DNA for the CDR3 is TGCGCCAGCAGTGGTGGACAGGTAGGGTACGAGCAGTACTTC. V gene TRBV10-1 combines with J gene TRBJ2-7; the match to TRBD1 covers 7 bases. The ends lost 4 bases at V and 4 bases at J; junction bases unmatched: 7. The germline V gene has CDR1 WNHNN and CDR2 SYGVQD (reference sequence). The length of the CDR3 is 14 residues.

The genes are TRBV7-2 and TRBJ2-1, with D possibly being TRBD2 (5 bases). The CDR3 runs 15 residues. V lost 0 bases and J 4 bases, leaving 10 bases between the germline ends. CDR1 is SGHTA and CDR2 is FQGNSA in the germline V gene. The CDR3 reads CASSLAGERYNEQFF. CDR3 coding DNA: TGTGCCAGCAGCTTAGCCGGGGAGAGATACAATGAGCAGTTCTTC. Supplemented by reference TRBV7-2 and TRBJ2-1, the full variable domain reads GAGVSQSPSNKVTEKGKDVELRCDPISGHTALYWYRQSLGQGLEFLIYFQGNSAPDKSGLPSDRFSAERTGGSVSTLTIQRTQQEDSAVYLCASSLAGERYNEQFFGPGTRLTVL.

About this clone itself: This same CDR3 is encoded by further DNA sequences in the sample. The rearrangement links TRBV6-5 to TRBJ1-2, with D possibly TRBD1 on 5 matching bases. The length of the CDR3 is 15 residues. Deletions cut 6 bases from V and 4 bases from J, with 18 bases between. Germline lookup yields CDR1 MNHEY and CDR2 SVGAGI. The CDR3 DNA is TGTGCCAGCAGATACGGGGGGGAAAGGGGCTATGGCTACACCTTC. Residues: CASRYGGERGYGYTF.